These T cell receptor beta chains were read from a single sample in a study of response to subunit inactivated influenza vaccine. TCRdb ran MiXCR on the RT-PCR reads and lists one entry per CDR3 protein. The sample holds roughly 520,000 distinct CDR3 sequences, about 25% seen once. The sample here was CD4+ T cells sorted from PBMCs, taken roughly 5 days after vaccination. The origin of the receptors is a man aged 45-65 years who received an inactivated influenza vaccine. Each CDR3 is given with its conserved first and last residue. The D gene is left open where the match is weak. Size is stated for part of the rows, as once, few or many counts, or as a class when the clone is expanded.

d_gene	v_gene	j_gene	abundance	CDR3nt	CDR3aa
-	TRBV28	TRBJ1-3	-	TGTGCCAGCAGTTTCGCTGGATCTGGAAACACCATATATTTT	CASSFAGSGNTIYF
-	TRBV6-1	TRBJ2-2	-	TGTGCCAGCAGCGATACACGGAACACCGGGGAGCTGTTTTTT	CASSDTRNTGELFF
TRBD1	TRBV4-3	TRBJ2-7	-	TGCGCCAACGGGTGCGACAGGGGCACCTACGAGCAGTACTTC	CANGCDRGTYEQYF
-	TRBV25-1	TRBJ1-4	-	TGTGCCAGCAGGCGCAGCACTAATGGAAAACTGTTTTTT	CASRRSTNGKLFF
TRBD2	TRBV20-1	TRBJ2-3	-	TGCAGTGCTAGGCTGAGCGGGAGAACTAATACGCAGTATTTT	CSARLSGRTNTQYF
-	TRBV6-1	TRBJ2-1	-	TGTGCCAGCAGGGCCAGGGAGCGTCACAATGAGCAGTTCTTC	CASRARERHNEQFF
TRBD1	TRBV15	TRBJ2-1	-	TGTGCCACCAGCAGGGACAGGGGTCCGCAGTTCTTC	CATSRDRGPQFF
-	TRBV4-2	TRBJ2-5	-	TGTGCCAGCAGCCGCGGAGGGGGACAAGAGACCCAGTACTTC	CASSRGGGQETQYF
-	TRBV12-3/TRBV12-4	TRBJ1-2	few	TGTGCCAGCAGTTTATGGGACTATGGCTACACCTTC	CASSLWDYGYTF
-	TRBV6-1	TRBJ2-1	many	TGTGCCAGCCTCTCTGGAGGAGGTTACAATGAGCAGTTCTTC	CASLSGGGYNEQFF
-	TRBV10-2	TRBJ1-6	-	TGCGCCAGCAGTGAGTCGACGGTACCTTCTAGGTATAATTCACCCCTCCACTTT	CASSESTVPSRYNSPLHF
-	TRBV12-3/TRBV12-4	TRBJ1-4	few	TGTGCCAGCAGTTCCTCGGCGGGCGAAAAACTGTTTTTT	CASSSSAGEKLFF
TRBD1	TRBV20-1	TRBJ2-7	few	TGCAGTGCTGAAGGAAGGACAGGGCTAGACGAGCAGTACTTC	CSAEGRTGLDEQYF
-	TRBV6-2/TRBV6-3	TRBJ1-3	-	TGTGCCAGCAGTTGGGCCTCAAGAGTCGCGGGAAACACCATATATTTT	CASSWASRVAGNTIYF
TRBD2	TRBV11-2	TRBJ2-1	-	TGTGCCAGCAGCGACTATCTAGCGGGAGCCTACAATGAGCAGTTCTTC	CASSDYLAGAYNEQFF
-	TRBV25-1	TRBJ2-5	-	TGTGCCAGCAGTGACCCTCCGAGTGGGACCCAGTACTTC	CASSDPPSGTQYF